This section outlines one T cell receptor beta chain sequence together with its context. No cognate antigen has been identified for it. Per-base qualities were not stored, and no clone one base away is much larger. The trial excluded patients who had a history of autoimmune disease or who were on systemic immunosuppression. Peripheral blood for TCR sequencing was collected from all dose cohorts at baseline, on cycle 4 day 1, and on cycle 7 day 1. The samples were drawn from a first-in-human, open-label, multicenter phase I dose-escalation trial of ivuxolimab. Adults with locally advanced or metastatic melanoma, renal cell, hepatocellular, or head and neck squamous cell carcinoma were enrolled in the trial. Before TCR sequencing, CD4+ and CD8+ T cells were separately sorted from peripheral blood. The CDR3 holds 13 amino acids from the cysteine to the phenylalanine. This entry keeps only the CDR3 DNA: 39 bases, framed from base 1. V lost 6 bases and J lost 6 bases, and the count of bases not matched to a germline gene is 7. CDR1 and CDR2 were assigned from the germline V gene as MNHEY and SVGAGI.

Genomic DNA was extracted from sorted cells for sequencing of the TCRbeta CDR3 region. TCRbeta CDR3 regions were sequenced using the immunoSEQ Assay. TCRdb stores this immuneACCESS table with in-frame sequences only. Part of the clones is absent; in the studies checked, under half of the shortfall reflects unresolved V genes, and no reason is known for the rest. For this sample there are about 91,000 clones; about 85% appear just once. Around 1.1% of the sample goes to the ten largest clones. The entry originates in a study of OX40 agonist ivuxolimab in advanced cancers. As for the study more broadly: Ivuxolimab was an agonistic, fully human IgG2 monoclonal antibody directed against OX40 (CD134), a costimulatory receptor. Intravenous ivuxolimab was administered to patients every 2 weeks at six dose levels: 0.01, 0.1, 0.3, 1.5, 3 and 10 mg/kg. Of the 50 to 55 dose-escalation patients, hepatocellular carcinoma was present in approximately 20, melanoma in around 15, renal cell carcinoma in 9 and head and neck cancer in 9. In the dose-escalation cohort, around four fifths of patients were male, and the mean age was 60 years with a range of about 20 to 90. Prior anti-PD-1, anti-PD-L1 or anti-CTLA-4 therapy was permitted, and approximately 42% of dose-escalation patients had received checkpoint inhibitors. Partial responses occurred in three dose-escalation patients, of whom one had hepatocellular carcinoma and two had cutaneous melanoma. The point of sequencing TCRbeta in the periphery was to test whether ivuxolimab changed TCR sequence diversity and drove clonal T-cell expansion. The paper describes the monotherapy dose-escalation part (N of about 47 patients) of the phase I trial of ivuxolimab.

The paper's findings and limits, for the study overall: After ivuxolimab, more expanded clones were found on average in CD8+ T cells than in CD4+ T cells. The antigen specificity of the peripheral T cells that underwent clonal expansion was not determined. Partial responders in the 0.1-3.0 mg/kg groups had among the lowest normalized peripheral clonal expansion, especially among CD8+ T cells. At doses from 0.1 to 3.0 mg/kg, clonal expansion was seen in both CD4+ and CD8+ blood T cells between baseline and week 6. Low levels of normalized T-cell clonal expansion were also seen in some patients who did not respond.

Sequencing used CD4+ or CD8+ T cells sorted from blood, obtained in a trial of the OX40 agonist ivuxolimab. This chain is built from TRBV6-5 and TRBJ2-7, and 8 bases in between align with TRBD2. This clonotype was obtained from an adult with an advanced solid tumor such as melanoma, head and neck, liver or kidney cancer. The bases read TGTGCCAGCAGCCCCCCGGGAGGGTTCGAGCAGTACTTC. It encodes CASSPPGGFEQYF.